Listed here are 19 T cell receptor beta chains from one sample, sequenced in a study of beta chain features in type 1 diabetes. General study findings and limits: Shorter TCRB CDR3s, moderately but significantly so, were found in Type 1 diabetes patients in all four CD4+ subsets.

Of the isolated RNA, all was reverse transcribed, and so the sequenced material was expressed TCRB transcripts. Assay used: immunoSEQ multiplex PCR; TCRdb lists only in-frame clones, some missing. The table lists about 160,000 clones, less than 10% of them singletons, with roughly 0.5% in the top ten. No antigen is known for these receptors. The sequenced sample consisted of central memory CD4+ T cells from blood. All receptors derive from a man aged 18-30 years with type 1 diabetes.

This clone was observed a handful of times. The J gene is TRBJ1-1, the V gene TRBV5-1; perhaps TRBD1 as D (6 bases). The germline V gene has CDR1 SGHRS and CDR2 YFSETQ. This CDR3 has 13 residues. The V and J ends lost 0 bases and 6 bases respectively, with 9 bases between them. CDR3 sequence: CASSLVAGAEAFF. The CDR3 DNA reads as TGCGCCAGCAGCTTGGTGGCAGGGGCTGAAGCTTTCTTT.

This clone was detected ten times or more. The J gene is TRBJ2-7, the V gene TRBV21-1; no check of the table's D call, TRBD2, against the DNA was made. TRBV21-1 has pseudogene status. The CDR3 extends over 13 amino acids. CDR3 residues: CASSNNGGYEQYF. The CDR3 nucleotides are TGTGCCAGCAGCAATAACGGAGGATACGAGCAGTACTTC.

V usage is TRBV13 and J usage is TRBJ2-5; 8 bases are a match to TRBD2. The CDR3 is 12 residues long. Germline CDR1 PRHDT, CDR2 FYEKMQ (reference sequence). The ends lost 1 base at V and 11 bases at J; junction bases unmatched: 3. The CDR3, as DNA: TGTGCCAGCAGCTTAGCCGGGAGGGATCAGTACTTC. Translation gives CASSLAGRDQYF.

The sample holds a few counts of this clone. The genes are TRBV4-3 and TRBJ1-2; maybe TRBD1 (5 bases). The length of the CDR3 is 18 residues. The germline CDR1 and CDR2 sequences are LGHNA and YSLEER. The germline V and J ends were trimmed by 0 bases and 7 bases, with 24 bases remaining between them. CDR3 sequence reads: CASSQDVGAAGRFRGYTF. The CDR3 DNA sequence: TGCGCCAGCAGCCAAGATGTTGGGGCGGCAGGGCGATTTCGTGGCTACACCTTC.

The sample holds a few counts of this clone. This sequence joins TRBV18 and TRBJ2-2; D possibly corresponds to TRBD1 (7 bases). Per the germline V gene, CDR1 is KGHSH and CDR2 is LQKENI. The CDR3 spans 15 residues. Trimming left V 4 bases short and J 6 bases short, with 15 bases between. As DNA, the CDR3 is TGTGCCAGCTCACATTCGGACAGGAGGGCCGGGGAGCTGTTTTTT. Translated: CASSHSDRRAGELFF.

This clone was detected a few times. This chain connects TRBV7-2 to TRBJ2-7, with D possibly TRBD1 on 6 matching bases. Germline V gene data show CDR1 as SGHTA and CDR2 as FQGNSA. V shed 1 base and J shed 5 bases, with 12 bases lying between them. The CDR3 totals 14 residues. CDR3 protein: CASSLGTAPNEQYF. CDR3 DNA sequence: TGTGCCAGCAGCTTAGGGACAGCACCAAACGAGCAGTACTTC.

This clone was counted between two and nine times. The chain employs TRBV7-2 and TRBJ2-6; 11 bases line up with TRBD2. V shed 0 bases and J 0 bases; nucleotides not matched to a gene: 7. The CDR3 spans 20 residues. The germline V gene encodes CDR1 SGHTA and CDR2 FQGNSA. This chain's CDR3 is CASSLALLAGVLSGANVLTF. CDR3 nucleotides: TGTGCCAGCAGCTTAGCCCTACTAGCGGGGGTCCTCTCTGGGGCCAACGTCCTGACTTTC.

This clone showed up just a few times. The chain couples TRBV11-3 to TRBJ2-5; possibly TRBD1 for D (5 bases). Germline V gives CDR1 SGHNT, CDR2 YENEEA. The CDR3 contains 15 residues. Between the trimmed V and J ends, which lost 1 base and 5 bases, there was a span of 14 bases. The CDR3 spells CASSLVHGQGETQYF. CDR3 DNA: TGTGCCAGCAGCTTAGTTCACGGGCAGGGTGAGACCCAGTACTTC.

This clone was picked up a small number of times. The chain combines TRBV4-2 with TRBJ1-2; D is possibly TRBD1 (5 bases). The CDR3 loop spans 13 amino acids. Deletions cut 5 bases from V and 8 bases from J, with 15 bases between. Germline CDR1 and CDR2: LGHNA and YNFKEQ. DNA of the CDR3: TGTGCCAGCAGCGCCGGTGGGGCGTCCGGCTACACCTTC. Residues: CASSAGGASGYTF.

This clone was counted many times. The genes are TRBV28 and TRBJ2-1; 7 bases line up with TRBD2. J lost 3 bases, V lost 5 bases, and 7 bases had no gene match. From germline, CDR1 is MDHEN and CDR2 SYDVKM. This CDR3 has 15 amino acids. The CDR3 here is CASSLPSGFYNEQFF. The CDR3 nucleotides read TGTGCCAGCAGTCTGCCTAGCGGATTCTACAATGAGCAGTTCTTC. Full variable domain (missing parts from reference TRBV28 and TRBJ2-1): DVKVTQSSRYLVKRTGEKVFLECVQDMDHENMFWYRQDPGLGLRLIYFSYDVKMKEKGDIPEGYSVSREKKERFSLILESASTNQTSMYLCASSLPSGFYNEQFFGPGTRLTVL.

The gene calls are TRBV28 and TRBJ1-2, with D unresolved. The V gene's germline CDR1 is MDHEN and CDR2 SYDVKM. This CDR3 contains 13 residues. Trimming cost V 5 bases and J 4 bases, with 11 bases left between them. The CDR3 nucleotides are TGTGCCAGCAGTCGAGACACCCTCTATGGCTACACCTTC. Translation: CASSRDTLYGYTF.

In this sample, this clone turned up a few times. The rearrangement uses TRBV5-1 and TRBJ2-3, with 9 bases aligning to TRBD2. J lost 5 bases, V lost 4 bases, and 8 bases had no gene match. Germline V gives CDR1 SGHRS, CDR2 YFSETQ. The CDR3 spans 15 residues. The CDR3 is CASSLVGRGGDTQYF. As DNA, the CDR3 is TGCGCCAGCAGCCTGGTTGGGCGGGGGGGAGATACGCAGTATTTT.

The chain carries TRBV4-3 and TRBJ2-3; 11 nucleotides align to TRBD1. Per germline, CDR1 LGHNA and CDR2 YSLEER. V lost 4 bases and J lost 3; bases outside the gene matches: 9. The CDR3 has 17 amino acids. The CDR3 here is CASSPRDRGTGTDTQYF. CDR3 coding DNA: TGCGCCAGCAGCCCTCGGGACAGGGGGACAGGAACAGATACGCAGTATTTT.

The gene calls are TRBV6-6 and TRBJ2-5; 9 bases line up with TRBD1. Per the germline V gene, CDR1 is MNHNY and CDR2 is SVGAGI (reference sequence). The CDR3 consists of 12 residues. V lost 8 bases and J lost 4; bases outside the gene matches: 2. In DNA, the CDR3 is TGTGCCAGCTCACAGGGGGCAGAGACCCAGTACTTC. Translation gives CASSQGAETQYF.

The CDR3 DNA reads as TGTGCCAGCGGTATACAGGGGGCGGGACAGCCCCAGCATTTT. It codes for CASGIQGAGQPQHF. The V and J genes are TRBV6-5 and TRBJ1-5, with TRBD1 matching over 9 bases. The CDR3 consists of 14 residues. CDR1 is MNHEY and CDR2 is SVGAGI in the germline V gene. V was pared by 8 bases and J by 7 bases, with 9 bases of the junction left unmatched.

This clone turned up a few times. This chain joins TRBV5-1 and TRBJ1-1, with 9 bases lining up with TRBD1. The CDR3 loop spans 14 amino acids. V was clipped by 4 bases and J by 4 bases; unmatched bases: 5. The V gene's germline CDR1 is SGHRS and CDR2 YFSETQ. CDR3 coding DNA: TGCGCCAGCAGCCTGGGACAGGGTGGCACTGAAGCTTTCTTT. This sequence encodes CASSLGQGGTEAFF.

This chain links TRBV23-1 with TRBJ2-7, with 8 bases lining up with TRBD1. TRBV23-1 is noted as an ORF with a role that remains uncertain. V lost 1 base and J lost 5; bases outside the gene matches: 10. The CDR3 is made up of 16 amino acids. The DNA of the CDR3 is TGCGCCAGCAGTCAATTTTTCCAGGACAGGGCCCACGAGCAGTACTTC. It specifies CASSQFFQDRAHEQYF.

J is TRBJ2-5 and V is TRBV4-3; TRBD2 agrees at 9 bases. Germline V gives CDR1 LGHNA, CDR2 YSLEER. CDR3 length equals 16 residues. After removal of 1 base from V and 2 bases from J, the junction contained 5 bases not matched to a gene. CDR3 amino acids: CASSQGATSGQETQYF. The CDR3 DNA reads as TGCGCCAGCAGCCAAGGTGCGACTAGCGGACAAGAGACCCAGTACTTC.

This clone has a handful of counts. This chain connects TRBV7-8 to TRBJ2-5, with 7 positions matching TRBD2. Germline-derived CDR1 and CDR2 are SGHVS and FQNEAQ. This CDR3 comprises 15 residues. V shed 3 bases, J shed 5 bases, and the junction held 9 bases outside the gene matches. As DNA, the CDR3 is TGTGCCAGCAGCTTCGGAAGGGCGGGAGTGGAGACCCAGTACTTC. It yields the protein CASSFGRAGVETQYF. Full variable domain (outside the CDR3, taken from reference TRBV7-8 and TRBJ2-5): GAGVSQSPRYKVAKRGQDVALRCDPISGHVSLFWYQQALGQGPEFLTYFQNEAQLDKSGLPSDRFFAERPEGSVSTLKIQRTQQEDSAVYLCASSFGRAGVETQYFGPGTRLLVL.